A selection of T cell receptor beta chains follows, all from one sample in a study of response to subunit inactivated influenza vaccine. MiXCR was run by TCRdb on the RT-PCR reads, yielding one entry per CDR3 protein. The profile shows approximately 680,000 distinct CDR3 sequences, about 15% of them singletons. The sample here was PBMCs from blood, taken approximately 12 days after vaccination. These receptors all stem from a man aged 50 or older who received an inactivated influenza vaccine. Both conserved end residues are part of each CDR3. A D gene is named only where the DNA matches it firmly. The size entry is marked missing in some rows and otherwise reads once, few, many or a size class.

clone size	V gene	J gene	D gene	CDR3 DNA	CDR3 protein
NA	TRBV29-1	TRBJ2-2	NA	TGCAGCGCCCCGAGGGACGGCACCGGGGAGCTGTTTTTT	CSAPRDGTGELFF
NA	TRBV9	TRBJ2-2	TRBD2	TGTGCCAGCAGGTCGGGAGCGGGGGGCCACACCGGGGAGCTGTTTTTT	CASRSGAGGHTGELFF
NA	TRBV9	TRBJ1-1	TRBD1	TGTGCCAGCAGCCCAGGGACAGGTGCATCTTCTGAAGCTTTCTTT	CASSPGTGASSEAFF
few	TRBV6-2/TRBV6-3	TRBJ1-2	NA	TGTGCCAGCAGTTACCAGGGTCGCTATGGCTACACCTTC	CASSYQGRYGYTF
NA	TRBV7-8	TRBJ2-1	NA	TGTGCCAGCAGCTCCCGGGACTCCACAAATGAGCAGTTCTTC	CASSSRDSTNEQFF
NA	TRBV3-1	TRBJ2-7	TRBD2	TGTGCCAGCAGTCAAGCTAGCGGGAGGGCCTACCCTACCTACGAGCAGTACTTC	CASSQASGRAYPTYEQYF
few	TRBV7-2	TRBJ2-2	TRBD1	TGTGCCAGCAGCTTAGTTGCCGACAGGGCCGGCACCGGGGAGCTGTTTTTT	CASSLVADRAGTGELFF
once	TRBV7-9	TRBJ2-5	TRBD2	TGTGCCAGCAGCCATAGCGGGGGGGCCGCAGAGACCCAGTACTTC	CASSHSGGAAETQYF
few	TRBV5-1	TRBJ2-1	TRBD2	TGCGCCAGCAGCTCTCCGGGACTAGCTTACAATGAGCAGTTCTTC	CASSSPGLAYNEQFF
few	TRBV30	TRBJ2-5	NA	TGTGCCTGGAGTTCAGGGTACCAAGAGACCCAGTACTTC	CAWSSGYQETQYF
few	TRBV6-1	TRBJ2-3	TRBD1	TGTGCCAGCAGAAGGCGACAGGGAAGGGCAGATACGCAGTATTTT	CASRRRQGRADTQYF
NA	TRBV3-1	TRBJ2-2	NA	TGTGCCAGCAGCCTCATTTTGCCCGGGACACGCACCGGGGAGCTGTTTTTT	CASSLILPGTRTGELFF
few	TRBV7-2	TRBJ2-1	NA	TGTGCCAGCAGCTTAGTTTTTGTCAATGAGCAGTTCTTC	CASSLVFVNEQFF
few	TRBV7-9	TRBJ2-5	NA	TGTGCCAGCAGCCCAGGAGGTGGGTACCAAGAGACCCAGTACTTC	CASSPGGGYQETQYF
few	TRBV7-8	TRBJ1-5	NA	TGTGCCAGCAGCCCCCGATTTAATAGCAATCAGCCCCAGCATTTT	CASSPRFNSNQPQHF
NA	TRBV7-9	TRBJ1-1	TRBD1	TGTGCCAGCAGCTTAGGCAGGGGGCGCCCTGGGTTCACTGAAGCTTTCTTT	CASSLGRGRPGFTEAFF
NA	TRBV29-1	TRBJ1-1	NA	TGCAGCGTTGTCTCTGCTTTAGGAGCTGAAGCTTTCTTT	CSVVSALGAEAFF
many	TRBV20-1	TRBJ2-7	NA	TGCAGTGCTACCGGACAAACCTACGAGCAGTACTTC	CSATGQTYEQYF
NA	TRBV20-1	TRBJ2-7	NA	TGCAGTGCTAGACCTCGCGACAGGTCAACACCCTACGAGCAGTACTTC	CSARPRDRSTPYEQYF
once	TRBV6-5	TRBJ2-1	NA	TGTGCCAGCAGTTCCCGTCGGATCTCCTACAATGAGCAGTTCTTC	CASSSRRISYNEQFF
NA	TRBV10-3	TRBJ1-5	NA	TGTGCCATCAGTGAGTCGCTTGTCCGAGATCAGCCCCAGCATTTT	CAISESLVRDQPQHF
few	TRBV7-2	TRBJ2-1	NA	TGTGCCAGCAGCACACCCGGCTACAATGAGCAGTTCTTC	CASSTPGYNEQFF
NA	TRBV20-1	TRBJ2-7	NA	TGCAGTGCTAGAGTTTCGCAGCGGTACGAGCAGTACTTC	CSARVSQRYEQYF
few	TRBV7-2	TRBJ1-6	TRBD1	TGTGCCAGCAGCTTACAATCAGGGGGTGGTTCACCCCTCCACTTT	CASSLQSGGGSPLHF
few	TRBV12-3/TRBV12-4	TRBJ2-7	NA	TGTGCCAGCAGTTTAGCGGGGGGCGGAGCGGGCTACGAGCAGTACTTC	CASSLAGGGAGYEQYF
few	TRBV11-1	TRBJ2-1	TRBD2	TGTGCCAGCAGCTTAGTCCTGCCTAGCGGGAACAATGAGCAGTTCTTC	CASSLVLPSGNNEQFF
NA	TRBV4-3	TRBJ2-3	TRBD2	TGCGCCAGCAGCCAAGAGCTAGCGGGAAACACAGATACGCAGTATTTT	CASSQELAGNTDTQYF
NA	TRBV10-3	TRBJ1-5	NA	TGTGCCACGCGAACTGGGTATAGCAATCAGCCCCAGCATTTT	CATRTGYSNQPQHF
few	TRBV6-2/TRBV6-3	TRBJ2-5	NA	TGTGCCAGCAGTTACGGTGGAGGAGCGGCCCAGTACTTC	CASSYGGGAAQYF
NA	TRBV12-3/TRBV12-4	TRBJ1-6	NA	TGTGCCAGCAGTTTGGCTCAGGGCGTAGTAGGATCACCCCTCCACTTT	CASSLAQGVVGSPLHF
NA	TRBV7-9	TRBJ2-1	TRBD2	TGTGCCAGCAGCCCCACTAGCGGCCTATACAATGAGCAGTTCTTC	CASSPTSGLYNEQFF
NA	TRBV20-1	TRBJ1-4	NA	TGCAGTGCTAGTCTTGACGGATCTAATGAAAAACTGTTTTTT	CSASLDGSNEKLFF
NA	TRBV15	TRBJ2-7	NA	TGTGCCACCAGCAGATCCTCCCTTTGGGGCGGCCACGAGCAGTACTTC	CATSRSSLWGGHEQYF
NA	TRBV7-2	TRBJ2-7	NA	TGTTCCAGCAGGCTGACATCCTCCTACGAGCAGTACTTC	CSSRLTSSYEQYF
NA	TRBV11-2	TRBJ2-3	NA	TGTGCCAGCAGCTTACTCCTGGGAGCGGAGTATACAGATACGCAGTATTTT	CASSLLLGAEYTDTQYF
few	TRBV6-1	TRBJ2-1	TRBD2	TGTGCCAGCAGTGAAAGGGGACTAGCACCCAATGAGCAGTTCTTC	CASSERGLAPNEQFF
NA	TRBV19	TRBJ2-2	NA	TGTGCCAGTAAGGGTCGGCCAGCCGCGAGCACCGGGGAGCTGTTTTTT	CASKGRPAASTGELFF
NA	TRBV3-1	TRBJ2-5	TRBD2	TGTGCCAGCAGCAAACCTCGTTTGCTAGCGGGGAAAGAGACCCAGTACTTC	CASSKPRLLAGKETQYF
NA	TRBV4-2	TRBJ2-3	NA	TGTGCCAGCAGCCAAGCGGCTAGCACAGATACGCAGTATTTT	CASSQAASTDTQYF
few	TRBV20-1	TRBJ2-1	TRBD2	TGCAGTGCTAGAGTATGGGGGGGAGCGGGCCGGAAGTCCTACAATGAGCAGTTCTTC	CSARVWGGAGRKSYNEQFF